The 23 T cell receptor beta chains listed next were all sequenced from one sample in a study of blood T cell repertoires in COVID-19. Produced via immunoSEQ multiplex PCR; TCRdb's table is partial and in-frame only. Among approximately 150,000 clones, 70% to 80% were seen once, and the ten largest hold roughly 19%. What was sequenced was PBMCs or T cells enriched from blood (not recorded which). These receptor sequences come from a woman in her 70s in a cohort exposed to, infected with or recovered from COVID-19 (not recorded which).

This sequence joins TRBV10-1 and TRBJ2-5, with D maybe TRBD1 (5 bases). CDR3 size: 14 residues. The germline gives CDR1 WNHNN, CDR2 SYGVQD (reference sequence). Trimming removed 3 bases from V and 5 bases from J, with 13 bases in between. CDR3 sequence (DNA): TGCGCCAGCAGTGAAGGTCAGGGTCCGGAGACCCAGTACTTC. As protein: CASSEGQGPETQYF.

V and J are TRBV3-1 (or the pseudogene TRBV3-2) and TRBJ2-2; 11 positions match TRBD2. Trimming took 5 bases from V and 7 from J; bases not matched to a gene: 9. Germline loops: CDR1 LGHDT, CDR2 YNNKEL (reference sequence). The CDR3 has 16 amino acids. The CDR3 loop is CASSSGLAGRVGELFF. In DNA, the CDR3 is TGTGCCAGCAGCTCTGGACTAGCGGGTCGCGTCGGGGAGCTGTTTTTT.

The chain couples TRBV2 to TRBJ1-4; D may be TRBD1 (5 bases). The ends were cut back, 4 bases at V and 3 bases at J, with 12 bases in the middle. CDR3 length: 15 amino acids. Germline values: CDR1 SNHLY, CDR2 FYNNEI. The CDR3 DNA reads TGTGCCAGCAGTGCTCAGGGATCCCCTAATGAAAAACTGTTTTTT. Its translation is CASSAQGSPNEKLFF. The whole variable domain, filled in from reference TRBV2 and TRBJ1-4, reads EPEVTQTPSHQVTQMGQEVILRCVPISNHLYFYWYRQILGQKVEFLVSFYNNEISEKSEIFDDQFSVERPDGSNFTLKIRSTKLEDSAMYFCASSAQGSPNEKLFFGSGTQLSVL.

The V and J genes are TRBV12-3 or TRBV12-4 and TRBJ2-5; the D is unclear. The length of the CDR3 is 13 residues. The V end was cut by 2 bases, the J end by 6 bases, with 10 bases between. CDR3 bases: TGTGCCAGCAGTTTATTACTAATCCAGACCCAGTACTTC. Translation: CASSLLLIQTQYF.

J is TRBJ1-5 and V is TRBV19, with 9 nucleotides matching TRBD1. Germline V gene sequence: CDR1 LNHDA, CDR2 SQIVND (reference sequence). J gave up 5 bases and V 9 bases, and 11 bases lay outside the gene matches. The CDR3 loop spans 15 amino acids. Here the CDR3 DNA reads TGTGCCAGCAGCCACGGCCGGGACAGGGATCAGCCCCAGCATTTT. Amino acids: CASSHGRDRDQPQHF.

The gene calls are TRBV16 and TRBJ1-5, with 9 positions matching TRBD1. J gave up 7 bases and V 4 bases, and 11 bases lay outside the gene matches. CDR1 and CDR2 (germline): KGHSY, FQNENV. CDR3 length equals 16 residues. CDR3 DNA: TGTGCCAGCAGCCTCCTGGACGGACAGGGGAGACAGCCCCAGCATTTT. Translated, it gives CASSLLDGQGRQPQHF.

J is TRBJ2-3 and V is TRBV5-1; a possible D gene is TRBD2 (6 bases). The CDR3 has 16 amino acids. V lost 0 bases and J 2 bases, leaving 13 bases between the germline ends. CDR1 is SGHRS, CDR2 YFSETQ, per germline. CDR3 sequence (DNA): TGCGCCAGCAGCTTGGTGTCGGGAGCCGCCACAGATACGCAGTATTTT. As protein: CASSLVSGAATDTQYF.

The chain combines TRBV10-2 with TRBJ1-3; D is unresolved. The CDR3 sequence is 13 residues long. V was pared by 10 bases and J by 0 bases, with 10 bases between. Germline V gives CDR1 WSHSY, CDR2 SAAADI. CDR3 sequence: CATAGYSGNTIYF. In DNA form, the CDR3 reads TGCGCCACTGCGGGGTACTCTGGAAACACCATATATTTT.

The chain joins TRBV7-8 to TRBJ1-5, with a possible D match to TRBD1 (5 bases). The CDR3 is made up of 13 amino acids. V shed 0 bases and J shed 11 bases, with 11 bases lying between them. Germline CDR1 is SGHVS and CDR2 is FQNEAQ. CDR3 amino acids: CASSLAPDTSQHF. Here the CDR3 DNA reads TGTGCCAGCAGCTTAGCTCCGGACACTTCCCAGCATTTT.

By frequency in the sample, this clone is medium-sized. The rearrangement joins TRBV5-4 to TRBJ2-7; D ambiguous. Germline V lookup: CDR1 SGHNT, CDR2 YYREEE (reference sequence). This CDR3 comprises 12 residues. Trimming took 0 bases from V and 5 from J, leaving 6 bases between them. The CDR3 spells CASSLDRDEQYF. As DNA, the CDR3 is TGTGCCAGCAGCTTGGATCGGGACGAGCAGTACTTC.

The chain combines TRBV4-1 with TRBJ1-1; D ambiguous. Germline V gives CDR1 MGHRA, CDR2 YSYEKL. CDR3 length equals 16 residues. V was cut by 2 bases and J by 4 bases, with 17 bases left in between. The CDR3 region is CASSQTGSRARTEAFF. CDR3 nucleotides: TGCGCCAGCAGCCAAACCGGGAGTCGGGCGCGCACTGAAGCTTTCTTT.

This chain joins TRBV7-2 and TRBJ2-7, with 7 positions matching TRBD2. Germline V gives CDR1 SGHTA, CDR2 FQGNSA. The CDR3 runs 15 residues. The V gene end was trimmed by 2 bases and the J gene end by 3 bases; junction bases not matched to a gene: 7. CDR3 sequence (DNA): TGTGCCAGCAGCTTAAGCGGGACCCACCACTACGAGCAGTACTTC. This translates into CASSLSGTHHYEQYF. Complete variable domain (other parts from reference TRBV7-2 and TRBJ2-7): GAGVSQSPSNKVTEKGKDVELRCDPISGHTALYWYRQSLGQGLEFLIYFQGNSAPDKSGLPSDRFSAERTGGSVSTLTIQRTQQEDSAVYLCASSLSGTHHYEQYFGPGTRLTVT.

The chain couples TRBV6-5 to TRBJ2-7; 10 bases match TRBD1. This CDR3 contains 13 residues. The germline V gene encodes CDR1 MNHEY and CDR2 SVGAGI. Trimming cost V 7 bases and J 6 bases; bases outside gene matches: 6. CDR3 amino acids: CASKGTGASEQYF. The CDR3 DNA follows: TGTGCCAGCAAAGGGACAGGGGCCTCCGAGCAGTACTTC.

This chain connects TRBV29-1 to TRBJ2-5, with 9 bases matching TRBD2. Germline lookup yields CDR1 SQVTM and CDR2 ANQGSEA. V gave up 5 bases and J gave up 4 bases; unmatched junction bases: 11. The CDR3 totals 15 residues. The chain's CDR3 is CSVLSPGLASETQYF. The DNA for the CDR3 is TGCAGCGTTCTGTCCCCGGGACTAGCATCAGAGACCCAGTACTTC.

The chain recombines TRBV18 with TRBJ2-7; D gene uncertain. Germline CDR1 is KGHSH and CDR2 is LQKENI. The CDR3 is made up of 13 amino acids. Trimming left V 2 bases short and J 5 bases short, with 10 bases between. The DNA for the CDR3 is TGTGCCAGCTCACCAAACTCCGGAGACGAGCAGTACTTC. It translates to CASSPNSGDEQYF.

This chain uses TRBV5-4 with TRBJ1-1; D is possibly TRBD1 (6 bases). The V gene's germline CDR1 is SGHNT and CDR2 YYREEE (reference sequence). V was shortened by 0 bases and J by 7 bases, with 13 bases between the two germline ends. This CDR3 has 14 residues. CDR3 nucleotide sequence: TGTGCCAGCAGCTTGGAGGGGGGAGGGGTTGAAGCTTTCTTT. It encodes CASSLEGGGVEAFF. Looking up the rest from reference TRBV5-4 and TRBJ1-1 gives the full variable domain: ETGVTQSPTHLIKTRGQQVTLRCSSQSGHNTVSWYQQALGQGPQFIFQYYREEENGRGNFPPRFSGLQFPNYSSELNVNALELDDSALYLCASSLEGGGVEAFFGQGTRLTVV.

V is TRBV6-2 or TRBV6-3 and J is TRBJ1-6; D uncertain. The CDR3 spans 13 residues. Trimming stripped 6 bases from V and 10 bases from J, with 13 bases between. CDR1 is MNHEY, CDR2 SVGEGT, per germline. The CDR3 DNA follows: TGTGCCAGCAGCCCTGGACTCGGATCACCCCTCCACTTT. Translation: CASSPGLGSPLHF.

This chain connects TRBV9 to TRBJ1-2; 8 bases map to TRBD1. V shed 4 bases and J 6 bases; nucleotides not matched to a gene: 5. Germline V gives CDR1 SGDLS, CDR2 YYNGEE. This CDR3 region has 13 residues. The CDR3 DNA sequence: TGTGCCAGCAGCACAAGACAGGGGAATGGCTACACCTTC. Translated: CASSTRQGNGYTF.

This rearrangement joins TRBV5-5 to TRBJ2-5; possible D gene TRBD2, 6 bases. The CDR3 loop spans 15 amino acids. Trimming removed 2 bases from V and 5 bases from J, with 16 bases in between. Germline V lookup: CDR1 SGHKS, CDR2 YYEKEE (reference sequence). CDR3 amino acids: CASSFSGSGRETQYF. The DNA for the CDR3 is TGTGCCAGCAGCTTCTCCGGGAGTGGGCGTGAGACCCAGTACTTC.

DNA of the CDR3: TGTGCCACCAGCAGAGATTCGGGTTCCAACTCCTACGAGCAGTACTTC. Its translation is CATSRDSGSNSYEQYF. V usage is TRBV15 and J usage is TRBJ2-7; no firm D call. Germline V gene data show CDR1 as LNHNV and CDR2 as YYDKDF (reference sequence). Trimming shortened V by 0 bases and J by 0 bases, and 12 bases separated the two germline ends. CDR3 length: 16 amino acids.

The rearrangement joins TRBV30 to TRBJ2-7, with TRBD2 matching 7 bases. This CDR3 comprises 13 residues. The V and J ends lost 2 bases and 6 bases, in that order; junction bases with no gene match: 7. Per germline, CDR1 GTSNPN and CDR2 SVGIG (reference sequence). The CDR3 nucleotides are TGTGCCTGGAGTCCTGGGGGGGTCGGCGAGCAGTACTTC. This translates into CAWSPGGVGEQYF.

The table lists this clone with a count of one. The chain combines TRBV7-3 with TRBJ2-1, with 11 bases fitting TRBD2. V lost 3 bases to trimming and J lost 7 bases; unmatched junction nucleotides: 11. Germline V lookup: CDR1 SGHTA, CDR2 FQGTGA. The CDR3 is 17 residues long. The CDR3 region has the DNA TGTGCCAGCAGCTTTTATCGACTAGCGGGAAAGACTAATGAGCAGTTCTTC. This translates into CASSFYRLAGKTNEQFF.

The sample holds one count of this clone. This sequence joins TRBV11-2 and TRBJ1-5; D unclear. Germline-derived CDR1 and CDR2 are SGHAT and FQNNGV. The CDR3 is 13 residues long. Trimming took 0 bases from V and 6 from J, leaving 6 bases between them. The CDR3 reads CASSLDTGQPQHF. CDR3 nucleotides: TGTGCCAGCAGCTTAGATACCGGTCAGCCCCAGCATTTT.